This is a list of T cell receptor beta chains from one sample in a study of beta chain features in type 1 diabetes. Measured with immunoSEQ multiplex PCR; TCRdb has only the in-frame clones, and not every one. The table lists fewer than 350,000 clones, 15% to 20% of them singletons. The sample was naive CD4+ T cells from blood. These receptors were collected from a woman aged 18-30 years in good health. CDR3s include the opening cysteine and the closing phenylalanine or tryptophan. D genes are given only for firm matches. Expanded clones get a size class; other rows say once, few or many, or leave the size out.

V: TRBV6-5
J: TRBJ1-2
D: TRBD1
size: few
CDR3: CASSRTGDGYTF
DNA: TGTGCCAGCAGTCGGACAGGGGATGGCTACACCTTC

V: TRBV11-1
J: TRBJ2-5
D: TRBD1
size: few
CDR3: CASSSRQGEETQYF
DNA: TGTGCCAGCAGCTCGAGACAGGGGGAAGAGACCCAGTACTTC

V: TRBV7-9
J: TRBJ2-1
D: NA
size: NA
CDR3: CASSSQGSAYNEQFF
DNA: TGTGCCAGCAGCTCTCAGGGGAGTGCCTACAATGAGCAGTTCTTC

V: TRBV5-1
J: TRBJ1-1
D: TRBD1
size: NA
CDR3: CASSLGLQGAATEAFF
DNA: TGCGCCAGCAGCTTGGGACTACAGGGGGCTGCCACTGAAGCTTTCTTT

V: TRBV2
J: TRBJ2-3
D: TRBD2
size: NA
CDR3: CASSLLAGLTDTQYF
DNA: TGTGCCAGCAGTCTACTAGCGGGGCTCACAGATACGCAGTATTTT

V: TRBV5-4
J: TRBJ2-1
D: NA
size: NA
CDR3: CASSLGGTQPNEQFF
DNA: TGTGCCAGCAGCTTGGGAGGAACCCAGCCTAATGAGCAGTTCTTC

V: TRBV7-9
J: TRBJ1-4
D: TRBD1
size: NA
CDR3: CASSLNPRGKLFF
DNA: TGTGCCAGCAGCTTAAACCCCAGGGGGAAACTGTTTTTT

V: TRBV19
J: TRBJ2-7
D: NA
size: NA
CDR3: CASSIVLDEQYF
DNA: TGTGCCAGTAGTATCGTCCTCGACGAGCAGTACTTC

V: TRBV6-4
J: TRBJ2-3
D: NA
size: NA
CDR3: CASSLALTDTQYF
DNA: TGTGCCAGCAGCCTGGCCCTCACAGATACGCAGTATTTT

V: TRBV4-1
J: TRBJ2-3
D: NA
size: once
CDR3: CASSQGGRGRTDTQYF
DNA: TGCGCCAGCAGCCAAGGGGGTCGGGGTCGCACAGATACGCAGTATTTT

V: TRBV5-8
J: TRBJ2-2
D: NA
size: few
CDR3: CASSPGQLTNTGELFF
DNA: TGTGCCAGCAGCCCCGGACAGCTGACGAACACCGGGGAGCTGTTTTTT

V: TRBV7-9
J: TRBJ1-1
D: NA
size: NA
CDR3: CASRGATEAFF
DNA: TGTGCCAGCAGGGGGGCCACTGAAGCTTTCTTT

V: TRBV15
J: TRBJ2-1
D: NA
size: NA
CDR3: CATSRDRAGGGFYNEQFF
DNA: TGTGCCACCAGCAGAGATCGGGCGGGCGGGGGCTTCTACAATGAGCAGTTCTTC

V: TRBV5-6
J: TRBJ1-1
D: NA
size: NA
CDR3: CASTVLGRNTEAFF
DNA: TGTGCCAGCACAGTGCTGGGCAGGAACACTGAAGCTTTCTTT

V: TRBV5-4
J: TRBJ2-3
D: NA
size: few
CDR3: CASSPEGLFTDTQYF
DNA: TGTGCCAGCAGTCCAGAGGGACTTTTCACAGATACGCAGTATTTT

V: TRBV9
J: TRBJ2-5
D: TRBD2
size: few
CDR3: CASSLSGVRGETQYF
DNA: TGTGCCAGCAGCCTTAGCGGGGTGAGAGGAGAGACCCAGTACTTC

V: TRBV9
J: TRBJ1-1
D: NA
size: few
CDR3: CASSVQGNTEAFF
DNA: TGTGCCAGCAGCGTACAGGGTAACACTGAAGCTTTCTTT

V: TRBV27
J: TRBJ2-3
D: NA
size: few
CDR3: CASSAPTSSDTQYF
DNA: TGTGCCAGCAGTGCACCCACTAGCTCAGATACGCAGTATTTT

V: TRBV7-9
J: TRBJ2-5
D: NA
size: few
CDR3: CASSLNNQETQYF
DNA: TGTGCCAGCAGCTTAAACAACCAAGAGACCCAGTACTTC

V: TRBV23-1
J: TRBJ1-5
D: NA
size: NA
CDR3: CASSPRTVNQPQHF
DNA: TGCGCCAGCAGTCCCCGGACTGTGAATCAGCCCCAGCATTTT

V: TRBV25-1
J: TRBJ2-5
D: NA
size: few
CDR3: CASRHTGTETQYF
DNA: TGTGCCAGCAGGCACACAGGGACAGAGACCCAGTACTTC

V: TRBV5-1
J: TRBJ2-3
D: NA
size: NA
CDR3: CASRNASEYTQYF
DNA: TGCGCCAGCAGAAACGCTTCGGAGTATACGCAGTATTTT

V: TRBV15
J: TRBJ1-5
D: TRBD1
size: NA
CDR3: CATSRETGLEPQHF
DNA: TGTGCCACCAGCAGAGAGACAGGGCTGGAGCCCCAGCATTTT

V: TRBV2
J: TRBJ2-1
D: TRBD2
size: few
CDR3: CASTRGAGGYNEQFF
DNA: TGTGCCAGCACCCGAGGGGCGGGAGGTTACAATGAGCAGTTCTTC

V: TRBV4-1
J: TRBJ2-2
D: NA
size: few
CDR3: CASSLLTRSLNTGELFF
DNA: TGCGCCAGCAGCCTACTTACGCGGTCCCTGAACACCGGGGAGCTGTTTTTT

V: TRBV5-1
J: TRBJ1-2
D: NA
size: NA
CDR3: CASSLGAGYGYTF
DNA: TGCGCCAGCAGCTTGGGGGCAGGGTATGGCTACACCTTC

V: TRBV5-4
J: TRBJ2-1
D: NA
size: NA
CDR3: CASSLGETAAGFF
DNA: TGTGCCAGCAGCTTGGGGGAAACAGCGGCCGGGTTCTTC

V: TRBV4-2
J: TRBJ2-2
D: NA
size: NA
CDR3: CASHSMPTNTGELFF
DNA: TGTGCCAGCCATAGCATGCCAACGAACACCGGGGAGCTGTTTTTT

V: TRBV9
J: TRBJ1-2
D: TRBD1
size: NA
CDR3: CASSVVGTGMYGYTF
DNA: TGTGCCAGCAGCGTAGTTGGGACAGGGATGTATGGCTACACCTTC

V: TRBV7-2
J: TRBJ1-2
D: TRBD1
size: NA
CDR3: CASSQGQAGGYTF
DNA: TGTGCCAGCAGCCAGGGACAGGCTGGTGGCTACACCTTC

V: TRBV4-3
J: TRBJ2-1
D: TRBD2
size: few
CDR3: CASSSGGPYNEQFF
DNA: TGCGCCAGCTCAAGCGGGGGCCCCTACAATGAGCAGTTCTTC

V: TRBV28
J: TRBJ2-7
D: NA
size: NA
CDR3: CASRPNGGRKEQYF
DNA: TGTGCCAGCAGACCCAACGGGGGGCGCAAAGAGCAGTACTTC

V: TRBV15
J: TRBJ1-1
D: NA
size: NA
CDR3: CATSRSEVPEASF
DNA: TGTGCCACCAGCAGGAGTGAGGTTCCTGAAGCTTCCTTT

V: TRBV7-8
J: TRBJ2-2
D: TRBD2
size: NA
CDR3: CASSLLPLAVNTGELFF
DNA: TGTGCCAGCAGCTTATTACCACTAGCGGTTAACACCGGGGAGCTGTTTTTT

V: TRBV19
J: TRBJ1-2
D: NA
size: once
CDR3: CASSTRANYGYTF
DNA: TGTGCCAGTAGTACGAGGGCGAACTATGGCTACACCTTC

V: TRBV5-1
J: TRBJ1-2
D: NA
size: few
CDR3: CASSPTTGGDGYTF
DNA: TGCGCCAGCAGCCCCACGACAGGAGGCGATGGCTACACCTTC

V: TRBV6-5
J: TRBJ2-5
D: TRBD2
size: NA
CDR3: CASSLAGGLQETQYF
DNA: TGTGCCAGCAGTCTAGCGGGGGGCCTCCAAGAGACCCAGTACTTC

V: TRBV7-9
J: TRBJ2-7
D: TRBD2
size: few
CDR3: CASSLLAGAYEQYF
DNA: TGTGCCAGCAGCTTACTAGCGGGGGCCTACGAGCAGTACTTC

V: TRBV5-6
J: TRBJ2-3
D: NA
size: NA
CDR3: CASSLGLTNTDTQYF
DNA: TGTGCCAGCAGCTTGGGGCTTACTAACACAGATACGCAGTATTTT

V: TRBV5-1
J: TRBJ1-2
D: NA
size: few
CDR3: CASSPGDGYTF
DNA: TGCGCCAGCAGCCCGGGAGATGGCTACACCTTC

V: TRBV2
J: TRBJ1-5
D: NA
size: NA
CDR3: CASSGEVNQPQHF
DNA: TGTGCCAGCAGCGGAGAAGTTAATCAGCCCCAGCATTTT

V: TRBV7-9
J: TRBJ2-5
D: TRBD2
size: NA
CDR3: CASSLSAGEETQYF
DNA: TGTGCCAGCAGCTTATCAGCGGGGGAAGAGACCCAGTACTTC

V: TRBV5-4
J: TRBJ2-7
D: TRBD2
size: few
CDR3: CASSLRLRAGGSSYEQYF
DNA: TGTGCCAGCAGCTTAAGGTTGCGTGCGGGAGGGAGCTCCTACGAGCAGTACTTC

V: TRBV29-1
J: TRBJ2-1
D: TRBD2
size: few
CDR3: CSAGTSGLHEQFF
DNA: TGCAGCGCCGGGACTAGCGGTTTGCATGAGCAGTTCTTC

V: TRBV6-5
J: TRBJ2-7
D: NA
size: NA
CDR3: CASSYSIPGEGYEQYF
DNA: TGTGCCAGCAGTTACTCGATCCCAGGGGAGGGCTACGAGCAGTACTTC

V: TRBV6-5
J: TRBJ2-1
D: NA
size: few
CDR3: CASSYWGPRYNEQFF
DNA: TGTGCCAGCAGTTACTGGGGGCCGCGGTACAATGAGCAGTTCTTC

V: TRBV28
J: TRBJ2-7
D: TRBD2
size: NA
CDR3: CASSIYTSGGEQYF
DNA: TGTGCCAGCAGTATTTACACTAGCGGGGGGGAGCAGTACTTC

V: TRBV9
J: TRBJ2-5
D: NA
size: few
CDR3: CASSPSPGGETQYF
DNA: TGTGCCAGCAGCCCATCACCAGGAGGAGAGACCCAGTACTTC

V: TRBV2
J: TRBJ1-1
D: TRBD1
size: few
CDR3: CASTFTGGDTEAFF
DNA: TGTGCCAGCACCTTTACAGGGGGGGACACTGAAGCTTTCTTT

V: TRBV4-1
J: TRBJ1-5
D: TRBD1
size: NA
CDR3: CASSHLGQGVQPQHF
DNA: TGCGCCAGCAGCCACCTCGGACAGGGAGTCCAGCCCCAGCATTTT

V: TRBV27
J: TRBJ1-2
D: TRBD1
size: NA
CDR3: CASRSIYRGLGYTF
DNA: TGTGCCAGCAGGTCCATCTACAGGGGGCTAGGCTACACCTTC

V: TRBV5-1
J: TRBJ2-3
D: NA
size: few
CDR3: CASSLGIASTDTQYF
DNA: TGCGCCAGCAGCTTGGGCATAGCCAGCACAGATACGCAGTATTTT

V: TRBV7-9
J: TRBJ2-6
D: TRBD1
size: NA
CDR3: CASSSARQGTGANVLTF
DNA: TGTGCCAGCAGTTCCGCACGACAGGGGACTGGGGCCAACGTCCTGACTTTC

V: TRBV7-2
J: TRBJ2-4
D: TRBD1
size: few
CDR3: CASRLDRGQNIQYF
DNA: TGTGCCAGCAGACTTGACAGGGGACAAAACATTCAGTACTTC

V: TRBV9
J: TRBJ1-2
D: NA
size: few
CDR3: CASTLQQGNYGYTF
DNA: TGTGCCAGCACCCTCCAACAGGGAAACTATGGCTACACCTTC

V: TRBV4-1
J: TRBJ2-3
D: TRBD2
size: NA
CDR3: CASSQPGLAGGLRAPDTQYF
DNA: TGCGCCAGCAGCCAACCGGGACTAGCGGGAGGGCTGAGGGCTCCAGATACGCAGTATTTT